Presented here are 27 T cell receptor beta chains from one specimen sequenced in a study of identifying expanded T cells in peripheral blood. Sequencing was performed with immunoSEQ multiplex PCR; in TCRdb, only in-frame clones are kept and a portion is missing. Here the sample spans 100,000 or so clones, about 90% being singletons. Sequenced input: blood. The receptors here all came from a person aged 18 to 75 in good health.

The CDR3 nucleotides are TGTGCCAGCAGTCCTAGGACAGGGGGGGAGACCCAGTACTTC. Its protein product is CASSPRTGGETQYF. The V and J genes are TRBV27 and TRBJ2-5; 10 bases align to TRBD1. The CDR3 covers 14 residues. Germline loops: CDR1 MNHEY, CDR2 SMNVEV (reference sequence). Trimming took 5 bases from V and 5 from J; bases not matched to a gene: 5.

This clone was recorded only once. This chain links TRBV18 with TRBJ1-3; tentative D call: TRBD1 (5 bases). Per the germline V gene, CDR1 is KGHSH and CDR2 is LQKENI. Trimming took 5 bases from V and 0 from J, leaving 8 bases between them. This CDR3 has 14 residues. CDR3 residues: CASSGGFSGNTIYF. CDR3 DNA: TGTGCCAGCTCAGGGGGATTCTCTGGAAACACCATATATTTT. Variable domain in full (rest from reference TRBV18 and TRBJ1-3): NAGVMQNPRHLVRRRGQEARLRCSPMKGHSHVYWYRQLPEEGLKFMVYLQKENIIDESGMPKERFSAEFPKEGPSILRIQQVVRGDSAAYFCASSGGFSGNTIYFGEGSWLTVV.

The chain uses TRBV7-6 and TRBJ2-2, with 9 bases identical to TRBD2. The CDR3 covers 18 residues. After removal of 3 bases from V and 0 bases from J, the junction contained 8 bases not matched to a gene. Germline V gene sequence: CDR1 SGHVS, CDR2 FNYEAQ. This chain's CDR3 is CASSLGLSGGTNTGELFF. The CDR3 nucleotides read TGTGCCAGCAGCTTGGGTCTTAGCGGGGGAACGAACACCGGGGAGCTGTTTTTT.

The gene calls are TRBV5-1 and TRBJ1-2, with TRBD1 matching 11 bases. The germline CDR1 and CDR2 sequences are SGHRS and YFSETQ. This CDR3 region has 16 residues. The ends lost 3 bases at V and 5 bases at J; junction bases unmatched: 9. The CDR3, as DNA: TGCGCCAGCAGCTCCGGACAGGGGGCATTCGAATATGGCTACACCTTC. This sequence encodes CASSSGQGAFEYGYTF.

V usage is TRBV19 and J usage is TRBJ1-2; D remains unclear. CDR3 size: 12 residues. V dropped 6 bases and J dropped 3 bases, with 8 bases sitting between them. Germline lookup yields CDR1 LNHDA and CDR2 SQIVND (reference sequence). The DNA for the CDR3 is TGTGCCAGTAGAACAGAAGACTATGGCTACACCTTC. Its translation is CASRTEDYGYTF.

This chain joins TRBV12-5 and TRBJ2-1; 7 positions match TRBD1. The CDR3 sequence is 13 residues long. CDR1 is LGHNT and CDR2 is FRNRAP in the germline V gene. The J segment lost 4 bases and the V segment lost 8 bases, leaving 5 bases of the junction unmatched. The CDR3 region is CASRDRNYNEQFF. The CDR3 DNA follows: TGTGCTAGTCGGGACAGAAATTACAATGAGCAGTTCTTC.

This chain uses TRBV2 with TRBJ2-4; 10 bases align to TRBD2. The CDR3 contains 17 residues. Unmatched junction bases numbered 11, after V lost 4 bases and J lost 5 bases. Germline V gene lookup returns CDR1 SNHLY and CDR2 FYNNEI. CDR3 in amino acids: CASSASSGSLLENIQYF. The CDR3 coding sequence is TGTGCCAGCAGTGCATCTAGCGGGAGCCTCCTTGAAAACATTCAGTACTTC.

The rearrangement joins TRBV2 to TRBJ2-1; 11 bases fit TRBD2. CDR1 and CDR2 from the germline V gene are SNHLY and FYNNEI. V lost 6 bases to trimming and J lost 9 bases; unmatched junction nucleotides: 13. The CDR3 runs to 16 residues. The CDR3 is CASSKGLAGLGGEQFF. The CDR3 DNA is TGTGCCAGCAGCAAAGGACTAGCGGGCCTGGGTGGTGAGCAGTTCTTC.

V usage is TRBV14 and J usage is TRBJ2-1; TRBD1 agrees at 8 bases. Trimming took 5 bases from V and 0 from J; bases not matched to a gene: 9. The CDR3 contains 17 residues. Looked up from germline, CDR1 is SGHDN and CDR2 is FVKESK. The CDR3 DNA is TGTGCCAGCAGCTCCGGGACAGGCGCTTTCTCCTACAATGAGCAGTTCTTC. This translates into CASSSGTGAFSYNEQFF.

This chain uses TRBV7-3 with TRBJ1-5, with D unresolved. The CDR3 extends over 12 amino acids. Trimming left V 4 bases short and J 6 bases short, with 7 bases between. From germline, CDR1 is SGHTA and CDR2 FQGTGA. The CDR3 is CASSSPPQPQHF. CDR3 DNA sequence: TGTGCCAGCAGCTCCCCACCTCAGCCCCAGCATTTT.

This clone was picked up one time. V gene TRBV7-3 combines with J gene TRBJ2-3; maybe TRBD1 (6 bases). This CDR3 is built from 15 residues. V lost 6 bases, J lost 1 base, and 14 bases lay in between. The germline gives CDR1 SGHTA, CDR2 FQGTGA. This chain's CDR3 is CASSLTGLGTDTQYF. For the CDR3, the DNA is TGTGCCAGCAGTCTTACAGGGCTTGGCACAGATACGCAGTATTTT. The full variable domain, its missing parts supplied by reference TRBV7-3 and TRBJ2-3, is GAGVSQTPSNKVTEKGKYVELRCDPISGHTALYWYRQSLGQGPEFLIYFQGTGAADDSGLPNDRFFAVRPEGSVSTLKIQRTERGDSAVYLCASSLTGLGTDTQYFGPGTRLTVL.

The chain recombines TRBV6-1 with TRBJ2-3; 7 bases are a match to TRBD2. Trimming cost V 0 bases and J 3 bases; bases outside gene matches: 9. Germline V lookup: CDR1 MNHNS, CDR2 SASEGT. This CDR3 is 17 amino acids long. The CDR3 nucleotides read TGTGCCAGCAGTGAAGCAGTCTTCGGGGGGTTAACAGATACGCAGTATTTT. It yields the protein CASSEAVFGGLTDTQYF.

The chain uses TRBV30 and TRBJ2-7; D not resolved. V lost 3 bases, J lost 2 bases, and 17 bases lay in between. Germline CDR1 GTSNPN, CDR2 SVGIG (reference sequence). The CDR3 has 15 residues. The CDR3 sequence is CAWRPRATRAYEQYF. The CDR3 DNA is TGTGCCTGGAGGCCCCGGGCTACGCGAGCCTACGAGCAGTACTTC. Variable domain in full (rest from reference TRBV30 and TRBJ2-7): SQTIHQWPATLVQPVGSPLSLECTVEGTSNPNLYWYRQAAGRGLQLLFYSVGIGQISSEVPQNLSASRPQDRQFILSSKKLLLSDSGFYLCAWRPRATRAYEQYFGPGTRLTVT.

The chain links TRBV30 to TRBJ2-1; TRBD2 matches 10 bases. CDR3 length: 16 amino acids. J gave up 1 base and V 0 bases, and 3 bases lay outside the gene matches. Germline V gives CDR1 GTSNPN, CDR2 SVGIG (reference sequence). The CDR3 here is CAWSVPAGGSYNEQFF. CDR3 nucleotide sequence: TGTGCCTGGAGTGTACCAGCGGGAGGGTCCTACAATGAGCAGTTCTTC.

This chain connects TRBV11-3 to TRBJ1-2; possible D gene TRBD1, 6 bases. CDR1 is SGHNT and CDR2 is YENEEA in the germline V gene. Trimming stripped 0 bases from V and 0 bases from J, with 11 bases between. The CDR3 spans 16 residues. The CDR3 nucleotides read TGTGCCAGCAGCTTAGACAGGGGTCTATCTAACTATGGCTACACCTTC. Amino acid sequence: CASSLDRGLSNYGYTF.

The chain couples TRBV11-2 to TRBJ2-1; 11 bases agree with TRBD2. Germline values: CDR1 SGHAT, CDR2 FQNNGV. CDR3 size: 13 residues. Trimming removed 6 bases from V and 10 bases from J; junction bases left unmatched: 5. CDR3 nucleotides: TGTGCCAGCAGGACTAGCGGGGTACCCGAGCAGTTCTTC. It translates to CASRTSGVPEQFF.

This rearrangement joins TRBV30 to TRBJ2-5; 7 positions agree with TRBD1. The J segment lost 11 bases and the V segment lost 2 bases, leaving 5 bases of the junction unmatched. The germline CDR1 and CDR2 sequences are GTSNPN and SVGIG (reference sequence). This CDR3 is 11 amino acids long. The CDR3 DNA is TGTGCCTGGAGTCACGGGACAGAGCAGTACTTC. As protein: CAWSHGTEQYF.

V and J are TRBV5-1 and TRBJ2-5; D is perhaps TRBD2 (5 bases). The CDR3 runs 15 residues. V was cut by 6 bases and J by 2 bases, with 17 bases left in between. The V gene's germline CDR1 is SGHRS and CDR2 YFSETQ. CDR3 region: CASTLLGGQQETQYF. The CDR3 DNA reads as TGCGCCAGCACCCTCCTCGGCGGGCAGCAAGAGACCCAGTACTTC.

V gene TRBV6-1 combines with J gene TRBJ2-7, with D hard to call. Germline V lookup: CDR1 MNHNS, CDR2 SASEGT. V was clipped by 10 bases and J by 3 bases, with 7 bases between them. The CDR3 has 10 residues. DNA of the CDR3: TGTGCCACCAATAGCTACGAGCAGTACTTC. Its translation is CATNSYEQYF.

This chain joins TRBV6-1 and TRBJ1-1, with D perhaps TRBD1 (5 bases). The CDR3 runs 12 residues. Germline CDR1 MNHNS, CDR2 SASEGT. Trimming removed 6 bases at V and 8 bases at J, with 13 bases between. This CDR3 is CASSFDRREAFF. CDR3 nucleotide sequence: TGTGCCAGCAGCTTCGACAGACGAGAAGCTTTCTTT.

The chain employs TRBV4-2 and TRBJ2-1, with 12 bases matching TRBD2. Germline V gene lookup returns CDR1 LGHNA and CDR2 YNFKEQ. The CDR3 extends over 15 amino acids. Losses at the gene ends were 6 bases for V and 7 bases for J; bases not matched to a gene: 7. In nucleotides, the CDR3 is TGTGCCAGCAGAAAGACTAGCGGGAGTCAAAATGAGCAGTTCTTC. Amino acid sequence: CASRKTSGSQNEQFF.

The chain is built from TRBV4-3 and TRBJ2-7; D remains ambiguous. This CDR3 contains 12 residues. Trimming stripped 1 base from V and 6 bases from J, with 7 bases between. Germline V gene lookup returns CDR1 LGHNA and CDR2 YSLEER. The CDR3 sequence: CASSQGVSEQYF. The CDR3 DNA sequence: TGCGCCAGCAGCCAAGGGGTTTCCGAGCAGTACTTC.

V and J are TRBV5-6 and TRBJ1-6; no clear D. Germline CDR1 SGHDT, CDR2 YYEEEE. This CDR3 has 15 amino acids. The ends were cut back, 1 base at V and 8 bases at J, with 13 bases in the middle. Here the CDR3 reads CASSLSRFVDSPLHF. Here the CDR3 DNA reads TGTGCCAGCAGCTTGTCCCGCTTCGTCGATTCACCCCTCCACTTT.

V gene TRBV6-5 combines with J gene TRBJ2-7, with D possibly TRBD1 on 6 matching bases. The CDR3 is 15 amino acids. Germline CDR1 is MNHEY and CDR2 is SVGAGI. V lost 6 bases, J lost 10 bases, and 25 bases lay in between. The CDR3, as DNA: TGTGCCAGCAGCCGTACTACCGGGACAAGCACACCACAGTACTTC. Amino acid sequence: CASSRTTGTSTPQYF.

The chain joins TRBV7-3 to TRBJ2-7, with 10 bases lining up with TRBD1. CDR1 is SGHTA, CDR2 FQGTGA, per germline. J lost 9 bases, V lost 5 bases, and 16 bases had no gene match. This CDR3 is built from 16 residues. CDR3 amino acids: CASSPQGQGWMRGQYF. Written as DNA, the CDR3 is TGTGCCAGCAGCCCCCAGGGACAGGGGTGGATGAGGGGGCAGTACTTC.

The chain carries TRBV10-1 and TRBJ2-3; 7 nucleotides agree with TRBD2. Germline trimming cut 2 bases from V and 2 bases from J; bases unmatched to any gene: 7. Germline assignment: CDR1 WNHNN and CDR2 SYGVQD (reference sequence). The CDR3 runs to 16 residues. The CDR3 DNA sequence: TGCGCCAGCAGTGAGGGATCTAGCGGAATCACAGATACGCAGTATTTT. It yields the protein CASSEGSSGITDTQYF.

This CDR3 reads CSVELLAGSTDTQYF. Written as DNA, the CDR3 is TGCAGCGTTGAACTCCTAGCGGGGTCCACAGATACGCAGTATTTT. This sequence joins TRBV29-1 and TRBJ2-3; TRBD2 agrees at 9 bases. CDR1 and CDR2 from the germline V gene are SQVTM and ANQGSEA. The J segment lost 2 bases and the V segment lost 2 bases, leaving 5 bases of the junction unmatched. The CDR3 covers 15 residues.